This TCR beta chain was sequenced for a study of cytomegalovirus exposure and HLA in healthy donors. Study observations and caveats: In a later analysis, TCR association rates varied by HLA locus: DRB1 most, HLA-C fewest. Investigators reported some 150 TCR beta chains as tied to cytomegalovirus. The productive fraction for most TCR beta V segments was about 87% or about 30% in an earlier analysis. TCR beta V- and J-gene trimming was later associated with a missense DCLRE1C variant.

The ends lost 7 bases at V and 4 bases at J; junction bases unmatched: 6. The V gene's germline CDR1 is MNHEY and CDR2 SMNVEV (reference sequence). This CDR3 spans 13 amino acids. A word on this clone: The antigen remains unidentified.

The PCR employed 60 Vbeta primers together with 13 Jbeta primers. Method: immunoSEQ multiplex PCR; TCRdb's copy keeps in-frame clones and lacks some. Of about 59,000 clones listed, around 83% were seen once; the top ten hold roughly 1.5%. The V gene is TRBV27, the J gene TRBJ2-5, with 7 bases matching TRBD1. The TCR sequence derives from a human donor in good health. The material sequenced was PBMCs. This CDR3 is CASKIGGTETQYF. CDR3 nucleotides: TGTGCCAGCAAGATAGGGGGCACAGAGACCCAGTACTTC.